The text below deals with one T cell receptor (beta chain). Its cognate antigen has yet to be identified. Per-base qualities were not stored, and no clone one base away is much larger. Libraries were constructed by the immunoSEQ multiplex PCR assay. The multiplex PCR relied on a mix of 60 forward primers for TCR Vbeta segments and 13 reverse primers for TCR Jbeta segments. A multiplex PCR assay on genomic DNA amplified the CDR3 region of rearranged TCR beta genes. The amplified TCR beta libraries were sequenced on the Illumina HiSeq System as 87-base-pair reads. For the original study's pipeline: Across the 500 to 750 repertoires, a later analysis counted around 80 million unique TCR beta chains, some 11 million of which were shared by at least two donors. A nearest-neighbor algorithm error-corrected the raw reads and collapsed the reads into unique sequences, merging closely related sequences to remove PCR and sequencing errors. V, D and J gene segments were assigned by aligning CDR3 sequences to IMGT reference sequences. For a sequence to be retained, a match of at least six nucleotides was required to both a V gene segment and a J gene segment. A rearrangement counted as productive if the CDR3 had no stop codons and remained in frame with V and J, and every other rearrangement counted as non-productive. CDR3 was defined by IMGT convention, running from the second conserved V-encoded cysteine to the conserved J-encoded phenylalanine. In an earlier analysis of just under 600 of the donors, sequences lacking an unambiguous match to a single V gene segment were excluded. In an earlier analysis of approximately 590 of the donors, a V segment was called functional when productive rearrangements were above 56.7%, and segregating when the standard deviation between donors exceeded 5%. A statistical classification framework was built to diagnose cytomegalovirus status from the catalog of TCR beta chain sequences. V and J gene assignment, in a later analysis, came from comparing TCR nucleotide sequences with IMGT/GENE-DB human TR gene sequences. A later analysis assigned CDR3 sequences and most-parsimonious VDJ recombination scenarios with the TCRdist pipeline. In a later analysis, every TCR beta chain was defined by the combination of its CDR3 amino acid sequence and its V-gene family, and reads without a unique V-gene family were dropped. As a way to deal with suspected cross-contamination and a sequencing artifact, a later analysis dropped 450 to 700 nucleotide sequences that were highly shared and had low generation probability. A later analysis calculated a clonal expansion index for each public chain from normalized within-repertoire ranks of inferred template counts. In a later analysis, generation probabilities were computed with a VDJ recombination model fitted to out-of-frame rearrangements, and the resulting probabilities were checked against IGoR. In a later analysis, TCR-TCR, TCR-HLA and TCR-CMV co-occurrence was scored with hypergeometric tests, and a repertoire-size bias correction was applied to TCR pairs. A later analysis estimated false discovery rates by permuting HLA or CMV assignments 20 times. In a later analysis, co-occurring TCRs were grouped using DBSCAN, with TCRdist sequence similarity added in when clustering inside HLA-allele-positive subsets. Repertoires with fewer than 30,000 or more than 120,000 public chains were left out of co-occurrence clustering, as were five repertoires with anomalous nucleotide sharing. TCRdb's version of the immuneACCESS table is confined to in-frame rearrangements and falls short of the full clone set. An unresolved V gene accounts for under half of the shortfall where checked; the remainder is of unknown origin. The DNA was the basis for D and trimming; V, J and clone size are from that table. This sample has about 160,000 clones in its table, and roughly 78% of those were observed once. Roughly 7.1% of the sample is in the top ten clones.

The CDR3 numbers 13 residues from cysteine through phenylalanine. Solely the CDR3 DNA is kept, with 39 bases framed from the first base. CDR1 and CDR2 (MNHNY, SVGAGI) derive from the germline V gene (reference sequence). The trim is 5 bases for V and 7 bases for J, with a gap of 11 bases between the germline ends. In total, just over 650 healthy bone marrow donors made up the cohort. All cohort members were sampled while nominally healthy, although unrecorded immune exposures were likely present. The donor tested CMV seropositive, placing the donor among the 289 seropositive members of the cohort. A peripheral blood sample was provided by each donor, and peripheral blood mononuclear cells were used for TCR beta sequencing. Genomic DNA extraction from the blood cell samples was performed with the Qiagen DNeasy Blood Extraction Kit. The data originate from a study of cytomegalovirus exposure and HLA in healthy donors (dated by TCRdb to 2017 to 2019). About the study as a whole: An earlier analysis of approximately 590 of the donors reported 250 to 300 Gb of sequence data and approximately 110 million unique TCR beta sequences from about 200 million T cells. The study profiled the T cell repertoires of some 610 subjects by immunosequencing and related them to cytomegalovirus serostatus. HLA typing covered class I and class II loci at four-digit resolution. Among the 398 genotyped donors, 75% to 90% belonged to the genetic ancestry cluster associated with self-reported Caucasian donors. Rather than drawing on any new phenotypic data, the later analysis identified candidate immune exposures from TCR beta sequences and the way those sequences occurred across donors. To predict cytomegalovirus infection status, the study brought together high-throughput TCR immunosequencing, statistical association of individual TCRs with disease status, and machine learning. Donor age, sex, ethnicity and CMV serostatus were compiled alongside the repertoire data. In addition to the first cohort of 666 subjects, a separate validation cohort of under 150 different subjects was used. Four or five DR-DQ haplotypes were handled as single units for association and clustering because linkage in the cohort was strong. The number of donors typed differed by locus, with 629-630 for A, B, C, DRB1 and DQB1, more than 500 for DQA1, 600 to 610 for DPA1, and 400 to 490 for DPB1. The study aimed to test whether signatures of past pathogen exposure could be identified by cataloging public T cell receptors. Among a few hundred genotyped donors of the cohort, an average of approximately 240,000 unique TCR beta nucleotide sequences were sequenced per donor, approximately 20% of them non-productive. An early release that covered about 600 HLA-typed donors contained approximately 300 gigabases of sequencing data and 85 million to 100 million unique TCR sequences. In a later analysis, previously published TCR beta repertoires from more than 500 donors were re-analyzed and high-resolution HLA genotyping was added so that TCR occurrence patterns could be studied. In an earlier analysis of around 540 of the donors, high-throughput TCR beta sequencing was used to judge whether each TCR beta V gene segment behaved as functional or pseudogenic. A later genetic analysis used genome-wide SNP genotypes for about 55% of the 666 donors, treating that subset as a discovery cohort. All discovery cohort repertoires had been generated on a single sequencing platform. The full study reports these points: The study gave a list of 150 to 200 TCR beta chains associated with cytomegalovirus. Only TCR beta chains were sequenced in this cohort, and the absence of alpha or paired-chain data limited detectable features. According to the authors, the approach could potentially be generalized to other disease states and immunological phenotypes. In vitro tests confirmed that a few of the cytomegalovirus-associated TCR beta chains recognize cytomegalovirus antigens. A later analysis found that TCR association rates varied across HLA loci, with DRB1 alleles showing the most associated TCRs and HLA-C alleles the fewest. When HLA alleles, especially DR and DQ, strongly co-occurred, TCR associations were difficult to assign to individual alleles. A later analysis found that most CMV-associated TCR beta chains appeared HLA-restricted, with HLA associations seemingly driven largely by CMV exposure. A further reported finding was that TCR beta sequences accurately predicted the HLA-A and HLA-B alleles for most subjects in the first cohort. Roughly uniform sequencing depth across donors was assumed in presence/absence analyses, although this assumption may not hold. Because counts were too low, about 18 rarely observed V segments, including chromosome 9 orphons, were excluded from the earlier analysis of under 650 of the donors. Most TCR sequences were seen in very few donors, while some public TCRs were found in many individuals. Correlated functional status among segregating V segments might be attributable to linkage disequilibrium, but an unknown experimental factor could not be ruled out. HLA typing was unavailable for some donors at each locus, so association tests used only the typed subset. In a later analysis, HLA-associated TCR beta chains were found to be more clonally expanded and to have lower generation probabilities than equally common non-associated chains. A later genetic analysis reported fewer N-insertions in productive TCRs among donors in an Asian-associated ancestry cluster than the roughly 620-donor mean. A later analysis associated 15,000 or so TCR beta sequences with specific HLA alleles at a false discovery rate of 0.05. Some IMGT-functional V segments, including TRBV6-2 and TRBV6-3, could not be distinguished by the 87-base-pair reads and were therefore excluded. According to a later analysis, parvovirus B19, influenza, CMV and Epstein-Barr virus appeared linked to several top co-occurrence clusters. The only immune exposure information available for the cohort was CMV serostatus. An association between a missense DCLRE1C variant and V-gene and J-gene trimming of TCR beta chains was found in a later genetic analysis and replicated in an independent cohort. A cluster of highly shared sequence variants was judged likely to be a technical artifact of the sequencing pipeline. Broadly in line with IMGT annotations, most TCR beta V segments showed up in productive rearrangements about 87% or about 30% of the time in an earlier analysis of about 500 of the donors. The classifier was reported to diagnose cytomegalovirus status with high specificity and sensitivity in both the original and validation cohorts.

Sequencing was performed on PBMCs. The chain joins TRBV6-6 to TRBJ2-2; a tentative D call is TRBD1 (5 bases match). The receptor was isolated from a man between 35 and 55 years old in good health and CMV-seropositive. The DNA reads as follows: TGTGCCAGCAGTCATCAGGGTAACGGGGAGCTGTTTTTT. Translated, it gives CASSHQGNGELFF.